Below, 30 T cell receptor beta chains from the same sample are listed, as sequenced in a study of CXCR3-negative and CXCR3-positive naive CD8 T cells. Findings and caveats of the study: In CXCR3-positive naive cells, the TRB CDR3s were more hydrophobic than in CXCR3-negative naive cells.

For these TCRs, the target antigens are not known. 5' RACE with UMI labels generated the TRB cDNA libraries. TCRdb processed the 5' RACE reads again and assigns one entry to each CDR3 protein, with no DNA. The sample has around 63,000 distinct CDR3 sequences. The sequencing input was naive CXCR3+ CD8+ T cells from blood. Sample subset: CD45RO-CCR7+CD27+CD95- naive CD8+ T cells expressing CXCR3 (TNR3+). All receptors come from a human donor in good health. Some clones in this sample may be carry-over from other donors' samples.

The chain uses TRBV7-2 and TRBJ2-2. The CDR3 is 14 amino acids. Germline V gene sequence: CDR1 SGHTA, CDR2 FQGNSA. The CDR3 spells CASSHGLNTGELFF.

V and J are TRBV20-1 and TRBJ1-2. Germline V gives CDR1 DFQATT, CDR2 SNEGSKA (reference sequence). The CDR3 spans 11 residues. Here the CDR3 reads CSVRQAYGYTF.

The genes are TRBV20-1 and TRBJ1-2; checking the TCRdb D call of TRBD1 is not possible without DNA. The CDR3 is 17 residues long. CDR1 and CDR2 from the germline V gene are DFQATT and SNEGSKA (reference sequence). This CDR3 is CSAPRTGGVMRNYGYTF.

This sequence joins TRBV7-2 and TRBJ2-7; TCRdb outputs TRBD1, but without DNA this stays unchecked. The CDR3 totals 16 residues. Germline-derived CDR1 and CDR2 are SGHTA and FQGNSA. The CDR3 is CASSFIRDRGNYEQYF. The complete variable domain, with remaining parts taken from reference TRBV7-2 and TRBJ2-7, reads GAGVSQSPSNKVTEKGKDVELRCDPISGHTALYWYRQSLGQGLEFLIYFQGNSAPDKSGLPSDRFSAERTGGSVSTLTIQRTQQEDSAVYLCASSFIRDRGNYEQYFGPGTRLTVT.

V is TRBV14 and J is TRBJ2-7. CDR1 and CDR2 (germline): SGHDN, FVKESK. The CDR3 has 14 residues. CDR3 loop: CASSQAENSYEQYF.

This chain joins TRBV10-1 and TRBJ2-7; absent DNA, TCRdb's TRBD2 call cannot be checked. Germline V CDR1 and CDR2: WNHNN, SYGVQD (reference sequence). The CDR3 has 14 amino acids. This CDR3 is CASSESGTSGEQYF.

The CDR3 region is CASSKLAGSTDTQYF. The chain is built from TRBV2 and TRBJ2-3; with no DNA, the TCRdb D assignment of TRBD2 cannot be verified. Germline CDR1 reads SNHLY; CDR2 reads FYNNEI. CDR3 length: 15 amino acids.

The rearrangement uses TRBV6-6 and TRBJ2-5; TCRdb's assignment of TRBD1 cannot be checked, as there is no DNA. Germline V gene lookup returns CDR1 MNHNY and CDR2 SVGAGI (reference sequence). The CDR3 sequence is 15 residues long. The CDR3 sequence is CASSYEDSGQETQYF.

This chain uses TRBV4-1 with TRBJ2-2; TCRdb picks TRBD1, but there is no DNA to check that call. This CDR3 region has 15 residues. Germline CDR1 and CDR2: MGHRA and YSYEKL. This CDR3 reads CASSQEHTGGGELFF.

This CDR3 reads CASSLGQGAEQYF. The V call is TRBV5-1, the J call TRBJ2-7; TCRdb's D call, TRBD1, is unchecked because there is no DNA. This CDR3 has 13 residues. CDR1 is SGHRS, CDR2 YFSETQ, per germline.

The CDR3 loop reads CASSPVQLAGGDNEQFF. The chain recombines TRBV6-2 or TRBV6-3 with TRBJ2-1; the TRBD2 assignment by TCRdb is unverifiable without DNA. CDR3 length: 17 residues. The germline V gene has CDR1 MNHEY and CDR2 SVGEGT.

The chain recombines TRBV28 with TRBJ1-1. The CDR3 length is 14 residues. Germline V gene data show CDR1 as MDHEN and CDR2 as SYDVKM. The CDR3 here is CASSTGQRTGGAFF.

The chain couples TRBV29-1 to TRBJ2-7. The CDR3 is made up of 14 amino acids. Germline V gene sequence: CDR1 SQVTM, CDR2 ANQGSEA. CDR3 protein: CSVEDRVRSYEQYF.

This CDR3 is CASSLVWLAGGLGETQYF. The genes are TRBV7-2 and TRBJ2-5; TCRdb's D call, TRBD2, is unchecked because there is no DNA. The CDR3 is made up of 18 amino acids. Germline lookup yields CDR1 SGHTA and CDR2 FQGNSA. The whole variable domain, filled in from reference TRBV7-2 and TRBJ2-5, reads GAGVSQSPSNKVTEKGKDVELRCDPISGHTALYWYRQSLGQGLEFLIYFQGNSAPDKSGLPSDRFSAERTGGSVSTLTIQRTQQEDSAVYLCASSLVWLAGGLGETQYFGPGTRLLVL.

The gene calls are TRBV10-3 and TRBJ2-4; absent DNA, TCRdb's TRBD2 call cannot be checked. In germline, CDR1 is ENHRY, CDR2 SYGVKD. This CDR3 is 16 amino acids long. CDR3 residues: CAISDAGGSAKNIQYF.

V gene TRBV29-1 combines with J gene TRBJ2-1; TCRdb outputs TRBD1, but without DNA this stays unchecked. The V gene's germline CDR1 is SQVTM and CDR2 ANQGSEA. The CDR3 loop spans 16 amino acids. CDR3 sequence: CSVDLGLAISYNEQFF.

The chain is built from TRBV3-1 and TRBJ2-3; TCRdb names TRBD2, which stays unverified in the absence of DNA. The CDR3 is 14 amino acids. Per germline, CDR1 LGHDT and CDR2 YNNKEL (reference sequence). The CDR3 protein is CASSQAGGVDTQYF.

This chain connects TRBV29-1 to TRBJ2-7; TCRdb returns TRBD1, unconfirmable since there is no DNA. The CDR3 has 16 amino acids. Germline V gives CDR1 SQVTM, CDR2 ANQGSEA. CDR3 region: CSVVSRQGSSSYEQYF.

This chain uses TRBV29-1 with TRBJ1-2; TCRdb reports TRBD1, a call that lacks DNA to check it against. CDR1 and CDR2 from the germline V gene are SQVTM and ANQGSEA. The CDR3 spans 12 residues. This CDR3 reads CSVDYRGYGYTF.

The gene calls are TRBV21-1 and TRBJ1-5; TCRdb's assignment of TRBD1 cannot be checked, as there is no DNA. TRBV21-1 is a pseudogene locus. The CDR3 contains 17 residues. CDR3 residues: CASTGGGGRDSNQPQHF.

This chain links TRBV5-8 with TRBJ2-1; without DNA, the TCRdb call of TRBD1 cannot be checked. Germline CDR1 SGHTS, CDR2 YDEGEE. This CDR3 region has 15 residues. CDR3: CASIKTPSGPWEQFF.

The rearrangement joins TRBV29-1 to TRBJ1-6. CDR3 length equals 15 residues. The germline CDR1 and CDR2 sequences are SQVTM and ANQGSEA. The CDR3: CSVDATSSYNSPLHF.

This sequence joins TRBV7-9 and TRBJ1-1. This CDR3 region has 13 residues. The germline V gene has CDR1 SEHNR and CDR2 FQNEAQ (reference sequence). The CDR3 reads CASSLAGNTEALF.

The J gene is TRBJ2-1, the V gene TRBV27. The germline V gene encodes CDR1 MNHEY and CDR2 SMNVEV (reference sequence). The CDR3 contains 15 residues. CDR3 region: CASSFLGGSYNEQFF.

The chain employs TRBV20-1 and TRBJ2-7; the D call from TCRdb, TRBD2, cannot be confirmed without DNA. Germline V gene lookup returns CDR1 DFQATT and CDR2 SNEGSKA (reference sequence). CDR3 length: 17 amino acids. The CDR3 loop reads CSAPAWLAGSLSYEQYF.

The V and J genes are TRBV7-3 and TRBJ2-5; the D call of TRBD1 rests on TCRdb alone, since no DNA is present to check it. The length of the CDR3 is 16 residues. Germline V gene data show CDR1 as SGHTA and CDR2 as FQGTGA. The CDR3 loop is CASSSTGTGTGGTQYF.

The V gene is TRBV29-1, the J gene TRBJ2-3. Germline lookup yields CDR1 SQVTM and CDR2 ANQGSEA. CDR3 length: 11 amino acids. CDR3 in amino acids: CSARHTDTQYF.

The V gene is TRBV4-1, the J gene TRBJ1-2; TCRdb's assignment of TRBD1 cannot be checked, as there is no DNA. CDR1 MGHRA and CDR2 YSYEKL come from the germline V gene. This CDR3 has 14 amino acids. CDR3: CASSLETAGAGYTF.

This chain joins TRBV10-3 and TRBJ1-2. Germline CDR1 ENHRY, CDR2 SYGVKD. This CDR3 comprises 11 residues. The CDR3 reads CAISEGLGYTF.

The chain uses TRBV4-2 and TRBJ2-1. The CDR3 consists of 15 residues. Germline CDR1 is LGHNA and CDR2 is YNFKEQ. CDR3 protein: CASSEGVAHYNEQFF.